This entry lists 18 T cell receptor beta chains sequenced from one sample in a study of CD8+CD57+ T cells in acquired aplastic anemia (dated by TCRdb to the late 2010s). These reads were obtained on an Illumina HiSeq 2000. Genomic DNA was used as template for profiling of TCR beta VDJ combinations and CDR3 sequences. The public reads were reanalyzed by TCRdb: fastp trimming at Q25, MiXCR alignment, in-frame beta chains only. All rows with the same CDR3 protein become a single entry with the most common DNA and genes. Across this sample there are 150,000 to 200,000 distinct CDR3 sequences, with 60% to 70% seen only once. The ten largest make up 45% of the sample. Input material: sorted CD4+, CD8+, or CD8+CD57+ T cells (not recorded which) from PBMCs. The receptor source for this set is a human donor in good health.

Concerning this clonotype: The junction does not match germline at one end; this may be a read error. This sequence joins TRBV29-1 and TRBJ1-2, with 8 positions matching TRBD1. The CDR3 sequence is 14 residues long. Looked up from germline, CDR1 is SQVTM and CDR2 is ANQGSEA. The CDR3 protein is CSVRRPDRDYGYTF. The CDR3 DNA reads as TGCAGCGTTCGAAGACCGGACAGGGACTACGGCTACACCTTC.

The genes are TRBV25-1 and TRBJ2-7, with D perhaps matching TRBD2 (6 bases). The CDR3 extends over 14 amino acids. The germline gives CDR1 MGHDK, CDR2 SYGVNS. Trimming cost V 7 bases and J 3 bases, with 16 bases left between them. The chain's CDR3 is CASTMGGRNYEQYF. In nucleotides, the CDR3 is TGTGCCAGCACTATGGGGGGAAGAAACTACGAGCAGTACTTC.

This clonotype was seen a single time. V gene TRBV7-8 combines with J gene TRBJ2-7; 8 nucleotides line up with TRBD1. The ends lost 6 bases at V and 3 bases at J; junction bases unmatched: 7. Germline V gene lookup returns CDR1 SGHVS and CDR2 FQNEAQ. The CDR3 is made up of 14 amino acids. In nucleotides, the CDR3 is TGTGCCAGCAGTGTCAGGGGGCTTGGCTACGAGCAGTACTTC. It yields the protein CASSVRGLGYEQYF.

The chain links TRBV7-2 to TRBJ1-4; 10 bases fit TRBD1. V dropped 3 bases and J dropped 7; count of bases not matched to a gene: 11. Germline V CDR1 and CDR2: SGHTA, FQGNSA. This CDR3 is built from 17 residues. CDR3 in amino acids: CASSFSGTGADSEKLFF. CDR3 sequence (DNA): TGTGCCAGCAGCTTCTCCGGGACAGGGGCTGATAGTGAAAAACTGTTTTTT. Filled out from reference TRBV7-2 and TRBJ1-4, the complete variable domain reads GAGVSQSPSNKVTEKGKDVELRCDPISGHTALYWYRQSLGQGLEFLIYFQGNSAPDKSGLPSDRFSAERTGGSVSTLTIQRTQQEDSAVYLCASSFSGTGADSEKLFFGSGTQLSVL.

V usage is TRBV7-3 and J usage is TRBJ2-6; 9 bases map to TRBD1. Germline values: CDR1 SGHTA, CDR2 FQGTGA. V shed 5 bases, J shed 1 base, and the junction held 6 bases outside the gene matches. CDR3 length: 17 residues. This CDR3 is CASSRSGTGSGANVLTF. In DNA form, the CDR3 reads TGTGCCAGCAGCCGATCCGGGACAGGGTCTGGGGCCAACGTCCTGACTTTC.

This clonotype was seen only a few times. The chain uses TRBV7-3 and TRBJ1-1, with D unresolved. Germline CDR1 reads SGHTA; CDR2 reads FQGTGA. Trimming shortened V by 1 base and J by 5 bases, and 14 bases separated the two germline ends. The CDR3 is made up of 15 amino acids. Here the CDR3 reads CASSLIATMETEAFF. The CDR3 DNA follows: TGTGCCAGCAGCTTAATCGCAACGATGGAAACTGAAGCTTTCTTT.

Points on this clonotype: A much larger clone lies one base from this, so it may be a read error. The chain combines TRBV6-2 or TRBV6-3 with TRBJ1-3; D possibly corresponds to TRBD1 (6 bases). Germline CDR1 and CDR2: MNHEY and SVGEGT. The CDR3 length is 17 residues. Trimming cost V 6 bases and J 2 bases, with 20 bases left between them. As DNA, the CDR3 is TGTGCCAGCAGCGCACAACTCGGACAGCACCCTGGAAACACCATATATTTT. It specifies CASSAQLGQHPGNTIYF.

The chain employs TRBV25-1 and TRBJ2-5; TRBD2 aligns across 10 bases. Germline assignment: CDR1 MGHDK and CDR2 SYGVNS. J was trimmed by 4 bases and V by 4 bases; bases with no gene match: 9. This CDR3 region has 16 residues. The CDR3 DNA is TGTGCCAGCAGTGCCCCCGGACTAGCGGTTGGAGAGACCCAGTACTTC. This codes for CASSAPGLAVGETQYF.

This clonotype occurred many times. The V and J genes are TRBV27 and TRBJ2-7, with a tentative D call TRBD1 (8 bases). The CDR3 consists of 16 residues. V lost 5 bases and J 1 base, leaving 18 bases between the germline ends. Germline V gene data show CDR1 as MNHEY and CDR2 as SMNVEV (reference sequence). The chain's CDR3 is CASSPHRGGSSYEQYF. The CDR3 DNA reads as TGTGCCAGCAGTCCTCACAGGGGGGGCAGTTCCTACGAGCAGTACTTC.

Only one count was recorded for this clonotype. This chain joins TRBV7-6 and TRBJ2-2; 7 bases fit TRBD2. The CDR3 is 15 amino acids. Germline V gives CDR1 SGHVS, CDR2 FNYEAQ. The V gene end was trimmed by 5 bases and the J gene end by 6 bases; junction bases not matched to a gene: 9. The CDR3 is CASSQGGPRAGELFF. The CDR3 coding sequence is TGTGCCAGCAGCCAGGGAGGGCCAAGGGCCGGGGAGCTGTTTTTT. Based on the CDR3 plus reference TRBV7-6 and TRBJ2-2, the full variable domain is GAGVSQSPRYKVTKRGQDVALRCDPISGHVSLYWYRQALGQGPEFLTYFNYEAQQDKSGLPNDRFSAERPEGSISTLTIQRTEQRDSAMYRCASSQGGPRAGELFFGEGSRLTVL.

The chain combines TRBV15 with TRBJ1-2; tentative D call: TRBD1 (5 bases). CDR1 is LNHNV and CDR2 is YYDKDF in the germline V gene (reference sequence). The V end lost 1 base, the J end lost 7 bases, and 19 bases lay between the germline ends. CDR3 size: 16 residues. Here the CDR3 reads CATSRALGGVGGGYTF. CDR3 nucleotide sequence: TGTGCCACCAGCAGAGCGCTCGGGGGGGTAGGTGGTGGCTACACCTTC.

This rearrangement joins TRBV7-9 to TRBJ1-3, with 7 bases aligning to TRBD1. The CDR3 is 14 amino acids. V lost 3 bases and J lost 5; bases outside the gene matches: 4. Germline CDR1 SEHNR, CDR2 FQNEAQ (reference sequence). The CDR3 sequence is CASSFQGVRNTIYF. The CDR3 bases are TGTGCCAGCAGCTTTCAGGGGGTTAGAAACACCATATATTTT.

The V gene is TRBV12-3 or TRBV12-4, the J gene TRBJ1-2; D unresolved. The V gene lost 5 bases and the J gene lost 8 bases, with 9 bases spanning the gap. This CDR3 has 11 amino acids. Here the CDR3 DNA reads TGTGCCAGCAGTACAGTGGGAGGCTACACCTTC. It encodes CASSTVGGYTF.

This clonotype has ten or more counts. The chain employs TRBV6-5 and TRBJ2-3; 13 nucleotides line up with TRBD2. This CDR3 has 17 residues. Germline V lookup: CDR1 MNHEY, CDR2 SVGAGI. V lost 0 bases to trimming and J lost 3 bases; unmatched junction nucleotides: 3. This CDR3 is CASSYSGTSGITDTQYF. CDR3 DNA sequence: TGTGCCAGCAGTTACTCTGGGACTAGCGGGATAACAGATACGCAGTATTTT.

This clonotype showed up many times. J is TRBJ2-3 and V is TRBV9, with a weak D call TRBD2 (6 bases). Trimming pared 0 bases from V and 1 base from J, leaving 12 bases between. The CDR3 runs 16 residues. The germline gives CDR1 SGDLS, CDR2 YYNGEE. The CDR3 reads CASSVGSGERTDTQYF. The CDR3 DNA sequence: TGTGCCAGCAGCGTAGGTTCGGGAGAACGCACAGATACGCAGTATTTT.

This clonotype appeared a few times. Germline and junction disagree at one end, which may indicate a read error. V usage is TRBV5-1 and J usage is TRBJ2-7; D gene unclear. The CDR3 has 13 residues. Germline CDR1 and CDR2: SGHRS and YFSETQ. CDR3: CASSSTGSYEQYF. CDR3 nucleotides: TGTGCCAGCAGCTCCACCGGGTCCTACGAGCAGTACTTC.

The genes are TRBV7-2 and TRBJ2-5; 11 nucleotides align to TRBD2. Germline CDR1 reads SGHTA; CDR2 reads FQGNSA. CDR3 length: 16 residues. The trim removed 5 bases at V and 2 bases at J, leaving 7 bases unmatched. CDR3 DNA sequence: TGTGCCAGCAGCCCGCGACTAGCGGGGTCTCAAGAGACCCAGTACTTC. Its translation is CASSPRLAGSQETQYF. The entire variable domain, with the rest obtained from reference TRBV7-2 and TRBJ2-5, is as follows: GAGVSQSPSNKVTEKGKDVELRCDPISGHTALYWYRQSLGQGLEFLIYFQGNSAPDKSGLPSDRFSAERTGGSVSTLTIQRTQQEDSAVYLCASSPRLAGSQETQYFGPGTRLLVL.

As for this clonotype: This may stem from a read error, because a much larger clone lies one nucleotide away. Since no conserved phenylalanine or tryptophan closes the CDR3, a read error is the likely cause. The chain carries TRBV4-1 and TRBJ2-3; D is ambiguous. Trimming took 1 base from V and 6 from J, leaving 17 bases between them. This CDR3 comprises 16 residues. Per the germline V gene, CDR1 is MGHRA and CDR2 is YSYEKL. CDR3 residues: CASSQGVRAYGDTQYL. CDR3 in DNA: TGCGCCAGCAGCCAAGGGGTCCGGGCCTACGGGGATACGCAGTATCTT.